What follows are 27 T cell receptor beta chains derived from one specimen sequenced in a study of T-cell reconstitution after alpha-beta-depleted transplantation in children. The library targeted TCRbeta and was prepared with unique molecular identifiers. One entry per CDR3 protein results from TCRdb running MiXCR on the PCR reads. The sample includes 300,000 or so distinct CDR3 sequences, 9.9% seen only once; the top ten take about 9.5%. Sample: PBMCs from the stem cell graft donor, taken from the stem cell graft. These receptors were taken from a human donor who donated a stem cell graft to a child with SCID.

This chain joins TRBV7-9 and TRBJ2-4; a possible D gene is TRBD1 (8 bases). CDR1 and CDR2 (germline): SEHNR, FQNEAQ (reference sequence). The CDR3 length is 15 residues. V gave up 5 bases and J gave up 7 bases, with 18 bases separating them. The CDR3 nucleotides are TGTGCCAGCAGCCCAATGGACAGGGAGGGCAACATTCAGTACTTC. It encodes CASSPMDREGNIQYF. The variable domain in full, with the rest retrieved from reference TRBV7-9 and TRBJ2-4, is DTGVSQNPRHKITKRGQNVTFRCDPISEHNRLYWYRQTLGQGPEFLTYFQNEAQLEKSRLLSDRFSAERPKGSFSTLEIQRTEQGDSAMYLCASSPMDREGNIQYFGAGTRLSVL.

This clonotype was picked up a small number of times. The chain couples TRBV18 to TRBJ2-5, with D uncertain. The CDR3 runs 14 residues. Germline assignment: CDR1 KGHSH and CDR2 LQKENI. V was trimmed by 2 bases and J by 5 bases, leaving 12 bases between them. CDR3 region: CASSPSPAIETQYF. The CDR3 nucleotides are TGTGCCAGCTCACCAAGCCCGGCAATCGAGACCCAGTACTTC.

This clonotype was picked up many times. The rearrangement uses TRBV18 and TRBJ1-1; D is uncertain. Germline assignment: CDR1 KGHSH and CDR2 LQKENI. V dropped 3 bases and J dropped 5 bases, with 7 bases sitting between them. This CDR3 is built from 12 residues. The CDR3 DNA reads TGTGCCAGCTCACCGAGGACGACTGAAGCTTTCTTT. Translated, it gives CASSPRTTEAFF. Using reference TRBV18 and TRBJ1-1 for the parts outside the CDR3, the full variable domain is NAGVMQNPRHLVRRRGQEARLRCSPMKGHSHVYWYRQLPEEGLKFMVYLQKENIIDESGMPKERFSAEFPKEGPSILRIQQVVRGDSAAYFCASSPRTTEAFFGQGTRLTVV.

Notes on this clonotype: Relative to the germline gene, one junction end is altered; a read error may explain this. V and J are TRBV7-7 and TRBJ2-1; 10 bases align to TRBD2. In germline, CDR1 is SSHAT, CDR2 FNYEAQ (reference sequence). This CDR3 contains 14 residues. The chain's CDR3 is CASSPGLAEVEQFF. The CDR3 bases are TGTGCTAGCAGCCCCGGACTAGCGGAGGTGGAGCAGTTCTTC.

This clonotype is medium-sized (0.01 to 0.1%) within its sample. The rearrangement joins TRBV24-1 to TRBJ2-3; 11 bases are shared with TRBD2. With 8 bases clipped from V and 5 bases from J, the junction kept 2 bases outside the gene matches. Germline V lookup: CDR1 KGHDR, CDR2 SFDVKD. The CDR3 loop spans 13 amino acids. As DNA, the CDR3 is TGTGCCACCATGGGGACTAGCGGAGATACGCAGTATTTT. Amino acid sequence: CATMGTSGDTQYF.

This sequence joins TRBV29-1 and TRBJ2-2, with 8 positions matching TRBD2. This CDR3 is built from 15 residues. The germline CDR1 and CDR2 sequences are SQVTM and ANQGSEA. J gave up 1 base and V 4 bases, and 5 bases lay outside the gene matches. Written as DNA, the CDR3 is TGCAGCGTTGTGACCGGGACTAGGAACACCGGGGAGCTGTTTTTT. It is translated as CSVVTGTRNTGELFF.

There are a few counts of this clonotype. CDR3 region: CASSSYQETQYF. CDR3 bases: TGTGCCAGCAGCTCGTACCAAGAGACCCAGTACTTC. V gene TRBV7-6 combines with J gene TRBJ2-5; D not resolved. With 4 bases removed from V and 0 bases from J, the gap between germline ends came to 3 bases. This CDR3 spans 12 amino acids. Germline loops: CDR1 SGHVS, CDR2 FNYEAQ.

This chain links TRBV9 with TRBJ2-1; 10 positions match TRBD1. From germline, CDR1 is SGDLS and CDR2 YYNGEE. The J segment lost 7 bases and the V segment lost 0 bases, leaving 4 bases of the junction unmatched. The CDR3 runs 15 residues. The CDR3, as DNA: TGTGCCAGCAGCGTAGGACAGGGGGCGTTAAATGAGCAGTTCTTC. Translation gives CASSVGQGALNEQFF.

This chain uses TRBV9 with TRBJ2-3, with D possibly called TRBD1 or TRBD2 (6 bases each). Germline CDR1 is SGDLS and CDR2 is YYNGEE. V gave up 3 bases and J gave up 2 bases, with 10 bases separating them. This CDR3 has 14 amino acids. The CDR3 loop reads CASSARGDTDTQYF. Written as DNA, the CDR3 is TGTGCCAGCAGCGCTAGGGGGGACACAGATACGCAGTATTTT. Drawing the rest from reference TRBV9 and TRBJ2-3, the complete variable domain is DSGVTQTPKHLITATGQRVTLRCSPRSGDLSVYWYQQSLDQGLQFLIQYYNGEERAKGNILERFSAQQFPDLHSELNLSSLELGDSALYFCASSARGDTDTQYFGPGTRLTVL.

This clonotype was observed a handful of times. The chain combines TRBV5-1 with TRBJ1-4; 8 bases are shared with TRBD1. There are 14 residues in the CDR3. J lost 4 bases, V lost 4 bases, and 3 bases had no gene match. Per germline, CDR1 SGHRS and CDR2 YFSETQ. CDR3 loop: CASSPGQVNEKLFF. In DNA form, the CDR3 reads TGCGCCAGCAGCCCGGGACAGGTTAATGAAAAACTGTTTTTT.

In its sample, this clonotype was seen a few times. The rearrangement uses TRBV20-1 and TRBJ1-5; 8 bases line up with TRBD1. This CDR3 has 13 residues. J gave up 6 bases and V 0 bases, and 1 base lay outside the gene matches. Germline loops: CDR1 DFQATT, CDR2 SNEGSKA (reference sequence). CDR3 region: CSARDRGRQPQHF. The CDR3, as DNA: TGCAGTGCTAGAGACAGGGGGCGTCAGCCCCAGCATTTT.

The sample holds many counts of this clonotype. The chain joins TRBV6-1 to TRBJ1-5, with D maybe TRBD1 (5 bases). This CDR3 is 13 amino acids long. The germline CDR1 and CDR2 sequences are MNHNS and SASEGT. V lost 7 bases to trimming and J lost 3 bases, with 10 bases between them. The CDR3 spells CASKGAVNQPQHF. CDR3 sequence (DNA): TGTGCCAGCAAAGGGGCCGTCAATCAGCCCCAGCATTTT.

The chain couples TRBV4-1 to TRBJ2-7, with D tentatively TRBD2 (5 bases). CDR3 length equals 12 residues. Germline V gene sequence: CDR1 MGHRA, CDR2 YSYEKL. Trimming removed 5 bases at V and 6 bases at J, with 11 bases between. CDR3 loop: CASSSGNGEQYF. The CDR3 nucleotides are TGCGCCAGCAGCAGCGGCAACGGCGAGCAGTACTTC.

The rearrangement uses TRBV12-3 or TRBV12-4 and TRBJ2-4; 8 bases align to TRBD1. The CDR3 loop spans 15 amino acids. The J segment lost 8 bases and the V segment lost 1 base, leaving 7 bases of the junction unmatched. In DNA, the CDR3 is TGTGCCAGCAGTTTAGACCCTGACAGGGGTGACATTCAGTACTTC. Translation: CASSLDPDRGDIQYF.

This clonotype was counted ten times or more. V usage is TRBV14 and J usage is TRBJ2-2; perhaps TRBD2 as D (7 bases). This CDR3 is built from 15 residues. V was cut by 1 base and J by 7 bases, with 13 bases left in between. Germline V gene lookup returns CDR1 SGHDN and CDR2 FVKESK. CDR3 loop: CASSQAGGSGGELFF. The DNA for the CDR3 is TGTGCCAGCAGCCAAGCGGGGGGCTCAGGCGGGGAGCTGTTTTTT.

This clonotype was recorded a few times. The chain has TRBV20-1 and TRBJ2-5, with D hard to call. The CDR3 length is 12 residues. Germline CDR1 is DFQATT and CDR2 is SNEGSKA (reference sequence). The CDR3 region has the DNA TGCAGCGCCCCCTATGCGAAAGAGACCCAGTACTTC. Its translation is CSAPYAKETQYF.

This clonotype turned up a few times. The chain recombines TRBV20-1 with TRBJ1-2, with D unclear. CDR3 size: 14 residues. Germline lookup yields CDR1 DFQATT and CDR2 SNEGSKA (reference sequence). V lost 1 base and J lost 2, with 11 bases in between. This CDR3 reads CSARVLGGNYGYTF. As DNA, the CDR3 is TGCAGTGCTAGAGTGTTAGGCGGAAACTATGGCTACACCTTC.

This clonotype was seen at least ten times. The rearrangement uses TRBV3-1 and TRBJ2-3; a possible D gene is TRBD2 (6 bases). Trimming stripped 4 bases from V and 4 bases from J, with 15 bases between. CDR1 LGHDT and CDR2 YNNKEL come from the germline V gene (reference sequence). The CDR3 is 15 residues long. The CDR3 DNA reads as TGTGCCAGCAGCCCCGCGACCCGGAGGGCAGATACGCAGTATTTT. Amino acid sequence: CASSPATRRADTQYF.

A few counts support this clonotype. J is TRBJ2-7 and V is TRBV5-1; 10 nucleotides align to TRBD1. V lost 6 bases to trimming and J lost 7 bases; unmatched junction nucleotides: 13. The CDR3 extends over 15 amino acids. Germline V gene sequence: CDR1 SGHRS, CDR2 YFSETQ. DNA of the CDR3: TGCGCCAGCATTTTCGCTCCCGGGACAGGGGAAGAGCAGTACTTC. Protein sequence: CASIFAPGTGEEQYF.

This clonotype was counted at least ten times. The chain combines TRBV20-1 with TRBJ1-3, with 12 bases lining up with TRBD1. Germline CDR1 DFQATT, CDR2 SNEGSKA (reference sequence). This CDR3 is built from 15 residues. V was pared by 3 bases and J by 2 bases, with 2 bases of the junction left unmatched. CDR3 sequence reads: CSARGQGAPGNTIYF. The DNA of the CDR3 is TGCAGTGCTAGGGGACAGGGGGCGCCTGGAAACACCATATATTTT.

This sequence joins TRBV6-5 and TRBJ2-1; the D gene is possibly TRBD1 (6 bases). Trimming removed 2 bases at V and 9 bases at J, with 8 bases between. The germline CDR1 and CDR2 sequences are MNHEY and SVGAGI. The CDR3 sequence is 12 residues long. CDR3 DNA sequence: TGTGCCAGCAGTTACCAAGGGGGTGAGCAGTTCTTC. This codes for CASSYQGGEQFF.

The rearrangement links TRBV7-9 to TRBJ1-2; the match to TRBD1 covers 7 bases. In germline, CDR1 is SEHNR, CDR2 FQNEAQ (reference sequence). Trimming at V came to 5 bases and at J to 4 bases, leaving 10 bases not matched to a gene. The CDR3 runs to 15 residues. Written as DNA, the CDR3 is TGTGCCAGCAGCGTGGGACAGACACCAGCCTATGGCTACACCTTC. Translated: CASSVGQTPAYGYTF.

The sample holds a few counts of this clonotype. The CDR3 region is CASSQLPISTDTQYF. Here the CDR3 DNA reads TGTGCCAGCAGCCAGCTTCCTATTAGCACAGATACGCAGTATTTT. The V call is TRBV14, the J call TRBJ2-3, with D hard to call. The CDR3 sequence is 15 residues long. V shed 3 bases and J shed 0 bases, with 10 bases lying between them. Germline assignment: CDR1 SGHDN and CDR2 FVKESK.

This clonotype was recorded many times. V and J are TRBV12-3 or TRBV12-4 and TRBJ1-3, with a possible D match to TRBD1 (5 bases). V was cut by 5 bases and J by 6 bases, with 8 bases left in between. The CDR3 covers 12 residues. The chain's CDR3 is CASSEGVNTIYF. In DNA, the CDR3 is TGTGCCAGCAGTGAAGGGGTAAACACCATATATTTT.

Comments on this clonotype: One junction end disagrees with the germline gene, perhaps due to a read error. The chain couples TRBV6-1 to TRBJ2-2; the match to TRBD1 covers 7 bases. The CDR3 extends over 15 amino acids. Germline CDR1 reads MNHNS; CDR2 reads SASEGT. The CDR3: CASAQRGLRTGKLFF. The CDR3 DNA sequence: TGTGCCAGCGCCCAGAGGGGGCTTAGAACCGGGAAGCTGTTTTTT.

This clonotype was seen a handful of times. This sequence joins TRBV25-1 and TRBJ1-2, with 7 bases that match TRBD1. This CDR3 contains 14 residues. The V and J ends lost 5 bases and 5 bases, in that order; junction bases with no gene match: 8. Germline V lookup: CDR1 MGHDK, CDR2 SYGVNS. DNA for the CDR3: TGTGCCAGCAGTTCCCGGGACAGTGGTTATGGCTACACCTTC. Encoded protein: CASSSRDSGYGYTF.

This clonotype has more than one count but fewer than ten. The rearrangement uses TRBV5-5 and TRBJ2-7; D might be TRBD2 (5 bases). With 1 base removed from V and 2 bases from J, the gap between germline ends came to 13 bases. Germline assignment: CDR1 SGHKS and CDR2 YYEKEE (reference sequence). The length of the CDR3 is 15 residues. CDR3 sequence: CASSLSSVGTYEQYF. CDR3 in DNA: TGTGCCAGCAGCTTGTCATCGGTCGGGACCTACGAGCAGTACTTC.